What follows are 31 T cell receptor beta chains derived from one specimen sequenced in a study of OX40 agonist ivuxolimab in advanced cancers. Sequencing used immunoSEQ multiplex PCR; TCRdb keeps in-frame clones, though not all of them. The table has over 9,000 clones, roughly 67% seen once; the top ten hold roughly 24%. The specimen comprised CD4+ or CD8+ T cells sorted from blood, sampled in a trial of the OX40 agonist ivuxolimab. These receptors were obtained from an adult with an advanced solid tumor such as melanoma, head and neck, liver or kidney cancer.

The chain recombines TRBV9 with TRBJ2-1; tentative D call: TRBD1 (6 bases). Germline CDR1 reads SGDLS; CDR2 reads YYNGEE. There are 15 residues in the CDR3. V lost 3 bases and J 1 base, leaving 11 bases between the germline ends. Here the CDR3 reads CASSETGLSYNEQFF. The DNA of the CDR3 is TGTGCCAGCAGCGAGACAGGTCTTTCCTACAATGAGCAGTTCTTC.

V usage is TRBV6-1 and J usage is TRBJ2-2; 10 bases line up with TRBD1. The CDR3 totals 15 residues. The V segment lost 8 bases and the J segment 3 bases; nucleotides outside the gene matches: 6. Per the germline V gene, CDR1 is MNHNS and CDR2 is SASEGT. This CDR3 is CASLGTGAHTGELFF. The CDR3 DNA sequence: TGTGCCAGCTTAGGGACAGGGGCGCACACCGGGGAGCTGTTTTTT.

The rearrangement joins TRBV29-1 to TRBJ2-7; perhaps TRBD1 as D (6 bases). The V end lost 2 bases, the J end lost 0 bases, and 11 bases lay between the germline ends. CDR3 size: 14 residues. Germline V gene data show CDR1 as SQVTM and CDR2 as ANQGSEA. The CDR3 nucleotides are TGCAGCGTTGAATCGGGCAGGGGCTCCTACGAGCAGTACTTC. Translating gives CSVESGRGSYEQYF.

The V call is TRBV6-1, the J call TRBJ2-1, with D maybe TRBD1 (6 bases). CDR3 length equals 15 residues. Germline V gene sequence: CDR1 MNHNS, CDR2 SASEGT. The V end was cut by 1 base, the J end by 3 bases, with 10 bases between. This CDR3 is CASSEDGGGYNEQFF. The CDR3 coding sequence is TGTGCCAGCAGTGAAGATGGGGGCGGCTACAATGAGCAGTTCTTC.

Only one count was recorded for this clone. The rearrangement uses TRBV13 and TRBJ1-4; a weak D match, TRBD1 (6 bases). The CDR3 totals 15 residues. V lost 5 bases and J lost 7, with 17 bases in between. In germline, CDR1 is PRHDT, CDR2 FYEKMQ (reference sequence). The CDR3 reads CASSLSRGAGEKLFF. Written as DNA, the CDR3 is TGTGCCAGCAGCCTCTCTAGGGGGGCCGGTGAAAAACTGTTTTTT.

The chain links TRBV29-1 to TRBJ1-2, with 9 nucleotides matching TRBD1. Losses at the gene ends were 5 bases for V and 0 bases for J; bases not matched to a gene: 4. Germline assignment: CDR1 SQVTM and CDR2 ANQGSEA. The CDR3 runs 14 residues. This CDR3 reads CSVWGQGTNYGYTF. The CDR3 nucleotides read TGCAGCGTTTGGGGACAGGGCACTAACTATGGCTACACCTTC.

The chain is built from TRBV4-2 and TRBJ2-7; TRBD1 might be the D (7 bases). In germline, CDR1 is LGHNA, CDR2 YNFKEQ. The CDR3 spans 15 residues. Trimming pared 1 base from V and 6 bases from J, leaving 16 bases between. The CDR3 loop is CASSQVIAGGGEQYF. The CDR3 region has the DNA TGTGCCAGCAGCCAAGTTATCGCAGGGGGAGGCGAGCAGTACTTC.

The table lists this clone with a count of one. The chain has TRBV19 and TRBJ2-7; D may be TRBD1 (6 bases). Deletions cut 3 bases from V and 7 bases from J, with 13 bases between. CDR1 is LNHDA, CDR2 SQIVND, per germline (reference sequence). The CDR3 has 13 amino acids. DNA of the CDR3: TGTGCCAGTAGTATCGCAACAGGGAATGAGCAGTACTTC. Protein: CASSIATGNEQYF.

This clone was observed a few times. The gene calls are TRBV28 and TRBJ2-1; D unclear. The ends were cut back, 5 bases at V and 8 bases at J, with 7 bases in the middle. The CDR3 spans 11 residues. Germline V gives CDR1 MDHEN, CDR2 SYDVKM. The CDR3 reads CASSTADEQFF. As DNA, the CDR3 is TGTGCCAGCAGTACCGCGGATGAGCAGTTCTTC.

The CDR3 bases are TGCGCCAGCAGGGCCGGGACTAGCGGGGATCTTGATGAGCAGTTCTTC. Protein sequence: CASRAGTSGDLDEQFF. The chain employs TRBV5-1 and TRBJ2-1, with 13 positions matching TRBD2. Germline-derived CDR1 and CDR2 are SGHRS and YFSETQ. Trimming took 5 bases from V and 8 from J; bases not matched to a gene: 10. There are 16 residues in the CDR3.

The CDR3 sequence is CASSLESPGNEAFF. CDR3 nucleotide sequence: TGTGCCAGCAGCTTAGAAAGTCCCGGGAATGAAGCTTTCTTT. The chain uses TRBV13 and TRBJ1-1; the D is unclear. V lost 1 base and J 7 bases, leaving 13 bases between the germline ends. This CDR3 spans 14 amino acids. The V gene's germline CDR1 is PRHDT and CDR2 FYEKMQ (reference sequence). The variable domain in full, completed from reference TRBV13 and TRBJ1-1, reads AAGVIQSPRHLIKEKRETATLKCYPIPRHDTVYWYQQGPGQDPQFLISFYEKMQSDKGSIPDRFSAQQFSDYHSELNMSSLELGDSALYFCASSLESPGNEAFFGQGTRLTVV.

This clone was recorded a few times. J is TRBJ1-1 and V is TRBV19; D not resolved. This CDR3 spans 15 amino acids. Germline V gene data show CDR1 as LNHDA and CDR2 as SQIVND (reference sequence). V was cut by 5 bases and J by 1 base, with 14 bases left in between. The CDR3 sequence is CASSWGGSPNTEAFF. The CDR3 DNA reads as TGTGCCAGTAGTTGGGGAGGCAGCCCGAACACTGAAGCTTTCTTT. The variable domain in full, completed from reference TRBV19 and TRBJ1-1, reads DGGITQSPKYLFRKEGQNVTLSCEQNLNHDAMYWYRQDPGQGLRLIYYSQIVNDFQKGDIAEGYSVSREKKESFPLTVTSAQKNPTAFYLCASSWGGSPNTEAFFGQGTRLTVV.

This clone is classed as medium-sized (0.01 to 0.1%). The rearrangement joins TRBV7-9 to TRBJ2-4, with 7 bases fitting TRBD1. Germline CDR1 SEHNR, CDR2 FQNEAQ (reference sequence). V shed 4 bases, J shed 0 bases, and the junction held 6 bases outside the gene matches. CDR3 length equals 16 residues. CDR3 sequence reads: CASSSTGQLAKNIQYF. The CDR3 DNA is TGTGCCAGCAGCTCCACGGGACAGCTAGCCAAAAACATTCAGTACTTC.

This clone came up a few times. V is TRBV27 and J is TRBJ1-5, with D unclear. Deletions cut 0 bases from V and 6 bases from J, with 6 bases between. The germline CDR1 and CDR2 sequences are MNHEY and SMNVEV (reference sequence). The CDR3 has 13 amino acids. The CDR3 here is CASSLSGGQPQHF. DNA of the CDR3: TGTGCCAGCAGTTTATCGGGAGGTCAGCCCCAGCATTTT.

This clone was recorded once. It differs at one base from a far larger clone, so likely a read error. The V call is TRBV25-1, the J call TRBJ1-1; D might be TRBD1 (6 bases). The V gene lost 9 bases and the J gene lost 5 bases, with 16 bases spanning the gap. The CDR3 runs to 13 residues. Per the germline V gene, CDR1 is MGHDK and CDR2 is SYGVNS. This chain's CDR3 is CASKQGGLTEAFF. CDR3 in DNA: TGTGCCAGTAAACAGGGAGGGCTTACTGAAGCTTTCTTT.

The chain carries TRBV15 and TRBJ1-5; D is undetermined. Looked up from germline, CDR1 is LNHNV and CDR2 is YYDKDF (reference sequence). Trimming cost V 0 bases and J 6 bases, with 3 bases left between them. The CDR3 runs 12 residues. The CDR3 sequence is CATSRDIQPQHF. CDR3 nucleotide sequence: TGTGCCACCAGCAGAGATATTCAGCCCCAGCATTTT. Combining the CDR3 with reference TRBV15 and TRBJ1-5 gives the whole variable domain DAMVIQNPRYQVTQFGKPVTLSCSQTLNHNVMYWYQQKSSQAPKLLFHYYDKDFNNEADTPDNFQSRRPNTSFCFLDIRSPGLGDTAMYLCATSRDIQPQHFGDGTRLSIL.

The V and J genes are TRBV6-5 and TRBJ1-5; D gene unclear. Trimming took 6 bases from V and 3 from J, leaving 3 bases between them. The length of the CDR3 is 11 residues. CDR1 is MNHEY, CDR2 SVGAGI, per germline. The CDR3 here is CASSDNQPQHF. The CDR3 nucleotides are TGTGCCAGCAGCGACAATCAGCCCCAGCATTTT.

This chain connects TRBV11-1 to TRBJ1-2; 12 bases are shared with TRBD1. CDR3 length equals 15 residues. Germline V lookup: CDR1 SGHAT, CDR2 FQDESV (reference sequence). V was pared by 5 bases and J by 4 bases, with 5 bases of the junction left unmatched. CDR3 residues: CASSGDRGRVYGYTF. CDR3 bases: TGTGCCAGCAGCGGGGACAGGGGGCGCGTCTATGGCTACACCTTC.

V gene TRBV28 combines with J gene TRBJ2-5; the match to TRBD1 covers 7 bases. The CDR3 is made up of 13 amino acids. J lost 3 bases, V lost 6 bases, and 4 bases had no gene match. Germline assignment: CDR1 MDHEN and CDR2 SYDVKM. In DNA, the CDR3 is TGTGCCAGCAGAAGAGGGGGCGAAGAGACCCAGTACTTC. This codes for CASRRGGEETQYF.

This clone turned up a few times. CDR3 in amino acids: CASSEFAGGYTDTQYF. DNA of the CDR3: TGTGCCAGCAGTGAATTTGCGGGGGGTTACACAGATACGCAGTATTTT. The chain couples TRBV2 to TRBJ2-3; 8 bases match TRBD2. With V trimmed by 2 bases and J by 2 bases, 6 bases remained unmatched. Germline CDR1 reads SNHLY; CDR2 reads FYNNEI. There are 16 residues in the CDR3.

This chain links TRBV6-5 with TRBJ1-6; 10 nucleotides line up with TRBD1. V lost 4 bases to trimming and J lost 7 bases; unmatched junction nucleotides: 4. The CDR3 spans 15 residues. Germline V lookup: CDR1 MNHEY, CDR2 SVGAGI. CDR3 in DNA: TGTGCCAGCAGTTCGACAGGGGGCGCGAATTCACCCCTCCACTTT. Translated, it gives CASSSTGGANSPLHF.

In this sample, this clone is medium-sized. The chain uses TRBV7-9 and TRBJ2-7; 8 nucleotides match TRBD1. There are 14 residues in the CDR3. CDR1 is SEHNR and CDR2 is FQNEAQ in the germline V gene (reference sequence). J gave up 2 bases and V 4 bases, and 4 bases lay outside the gene matches. The CDR3 sequence: CASSSPGQAYEQYF. Written as DNA, the CDR3 is TGTGCCAGCAGCTCCCCGGGACAGGCCTACGAGCAGTACTTC.

The rearrangement joins TRBV7-4 to TRBJ2-2, with 10 positions matching TRBD1. The germline gives CDR1 SGHVT, CDR2 SQSDAQ. This CDR3 has 17 amino acids. V gave up 5 bases and J gave up 3 bases; unmatched junction bases: 9. DNA of the CDR3: TGTGCCAGCAGCGGCACCTCCGGGACAGGGGACACCGGGGAGCTGTTTTTT. As protein: CASSGTSGTGDTGELFF.

This chain links TRBV28 with TRBJ2-1; 9 bases fit TRBD2. Germline CDR1 is MDHEN and CDR2 is SYDVKM. Unmatched junction bases numbered 9, after V lost 2 bases and J lost 7 bases. The CDR3 is 16 residues long. CDR3 in DNA: TGTGCCAGCAGTTTAAGCGGCGGGGGGGCCCTTAATGAGCAGTTCTTC. As protein: CASSLSGGGALNEQFF. Full variable domain (outside the CDR3, taken from reference TRBV28 and TRBJ2-1): DVKVTQSSRYLVKRTGEKVFLECVQDMDHENMFWYRQDPGLGLRLIYFSYDVKMKEKGDIPEGYSVSREKKERFSLILESASTNQTSMYLCASSLSGGGALNEQFFGPGTRLTVL.

The chain is built from TRBV19 and TRBJ2-1, with unresolved D. The CDR3 is made up of 11 amino acids. CDR1 and CDR2 from the germline V gene are LNHDA and SQIVND (reference sequence). The V and J ends lost 7 bases and 8 bases respectively, with 9 bases between them. The CDR3 region is CASTSLDEQFF. As DNA, the CDR3 is TGTGCCAGTACATCCCTCGATGAGCAGTTCTTC.

The sample holds a few counts of this clone. This chain links TRBV4-2 with TRBJ2-7; 12 bases fit TRBD2. V trimming: 0 bases; J trimming: 3 bases; junction bases outside the gene matches: 3. The CDR3 sequence is 16 residues long. Per germline, CDR1 LGHNA and CDR2 YNFKEQ. The DNA of the CDR3 is TGTGCCAGCAGCCAAGATCCGACTAGCGGGAGCTACGAGCAGTACTTC. Its protein is CASSQDPTSGSYEQYF.

This clone qualifies as medium-sized. The limits of the CDR3 on the DNA are not certain, so only TCRdb's listed CDR3 is given. This sequence joins TRBV28 and TRBJ2-2; the table calls TRBD2, which could not be checked here. Including both end residues, the CDR3 is 13 amino acids long. CDR1 and CDR2 from the germline V gene are MDHEN and SYDVKM. CDR3 sequence reads: CASSSSVTGELFF.

The chain links TRBV18 to TRBJ1-1; maybe TRBD1 (5 bases). Germline V lookup: CDR1 KGHSH, CDR2 LQKENI. Trimming shortened V by 6 bases and J by 6 bases, and 11 bases separated the two germline ends. CDR3 length equals 12 residues. CDR3 in amino acids: CASSPTASEAFF. As DNA, the CDR3 is TGTGCCAGCTCTCCGACAGCCTCTGAAGCTTTCTTT.

The rearrangement joins TRBV5-4 to TRBJ2-1; 10 bases line up with TRBD2. Looked up from germline, CDR1 is SGHNT and CDR2 is YYREEE (reference sequence). The CDR3 length is 14 residues. V was pared by 3 bases and J by 5 bases, with 2 bases of the junction left unmatched. CDR3 sequence reads: CASSWTSGDNEQFF. CDR3 bases: TGTGCCAGCAGCTGGACTAGCGGTGACAATGAGCAGTTCTTC.

The V call is TRBV18, the J call TRBJ2-1; D might be TRBD2 (5 bases). This CDR3 has 14 amino acids. Germline V gene data show CDR1 as KGHSH and CDR2 as LQKENI. The V gene lost 2 bases and the J gene lost 8 bases, with 13 bases spanning the gap. This chain's CDR3 is CASSPSSTFYEQFF. Here the CDR3 DNA reads TGTGCCAGCTCACCATCTAGCACCTTTTATGAGCAGTTCTTC.

In DNA, the CDR3 is TGTGCCAGCAACCCGTCAGCGGGGGGATGGAATGAGCAGTTCTTC. Residues: CASNPSAGGWNEQFF. The J gene is TRBJ2-1, the V gene TRBV6-5, with 9 bases matching TRBD2. The V gene end was trimmed by 7 bases and the J gene end by 7 bases; junction bases not matched to a gene: 11. The CDR3 has 15 amino acids. Germline CDR1 and CDR2: MNHEY and SVGAGI.